The T cell receptor beta chain under discussion was sequenced for a study of blood T cell repertoires in COVID-19. CDR1 is SEHNR, CDR2 FQNEAQ, per germline (reference sequence). This CDR3 is 13 amino acids long. J lost 6 bases, V lost 1 base, and 2 bases had no gene match. Authors' methods: From reference gene primer amplification, estimates of nucleated cell counts were derived. Repertoires were generated with immunoSEQ multiplex PCR, while TCRdb's copy carries only in-frame clones and drops some. The DNA was the basis for D and trimming; V, J and clone size are from that table. The repertoire has just over 650,000 clones, around 89% of them found once; the top ten carry under 0.3%.

The clonotype comes from a woman between 18 and 29 years old with acute or convalescent COVID-19. Material: peripheral blood. V gene TRBV7-9 combines with J gene TRBJ1-2; TRBD1 agrees at 7 bases. As DNA, the CDR3 is TGTGCCAGCAGCTTAGATGGGACAGATGGCTACACCTTC. It yields the protein CASSLDGTDGYTF.